This TCR beta chain was observed in a study of blood T cell repertoires in COVID-19. Study in general: Samples taken during acute and convalescent COVID-19 were collected in the United States, Italy and Spain. Sources were T cells, B-cell-depleted T cells, or PBMCs; the material itself was cDNA or gDNA.

Only in-frame clones appear in the TCRdb table, and some are missing; sequencing was by immunoSEQ multiplex PCR. The repertoire holds 150,000 to 200,000 clones, with approximately 85% as singletons. CDR1 is SNHLY, CDR2 FYNNEI, per germline. V dropped 6 bases and J dropped 7 bases, with 18 bases sitting between them. The CDR3 covers 15 residues. Participant age was roughly 18 to 90 years, and participants resided in around 24 US areas. This chain joins TRBV2 and TRBJ2-2; D may be TRBD1 (7 bases). The source of this sequence is a man aged 35-49 years who had recovered from COVID-19. Material for sequencing was PBMCs or T cells enriched from blood (not recorded which). The CDR3 protein is CASRWDSRRDGELFF. Written as DNA, the CDR3 is TGTGCCAGCAGATGGGACAGTAGGAGGGACGGGGAGCTGTTTTTT.